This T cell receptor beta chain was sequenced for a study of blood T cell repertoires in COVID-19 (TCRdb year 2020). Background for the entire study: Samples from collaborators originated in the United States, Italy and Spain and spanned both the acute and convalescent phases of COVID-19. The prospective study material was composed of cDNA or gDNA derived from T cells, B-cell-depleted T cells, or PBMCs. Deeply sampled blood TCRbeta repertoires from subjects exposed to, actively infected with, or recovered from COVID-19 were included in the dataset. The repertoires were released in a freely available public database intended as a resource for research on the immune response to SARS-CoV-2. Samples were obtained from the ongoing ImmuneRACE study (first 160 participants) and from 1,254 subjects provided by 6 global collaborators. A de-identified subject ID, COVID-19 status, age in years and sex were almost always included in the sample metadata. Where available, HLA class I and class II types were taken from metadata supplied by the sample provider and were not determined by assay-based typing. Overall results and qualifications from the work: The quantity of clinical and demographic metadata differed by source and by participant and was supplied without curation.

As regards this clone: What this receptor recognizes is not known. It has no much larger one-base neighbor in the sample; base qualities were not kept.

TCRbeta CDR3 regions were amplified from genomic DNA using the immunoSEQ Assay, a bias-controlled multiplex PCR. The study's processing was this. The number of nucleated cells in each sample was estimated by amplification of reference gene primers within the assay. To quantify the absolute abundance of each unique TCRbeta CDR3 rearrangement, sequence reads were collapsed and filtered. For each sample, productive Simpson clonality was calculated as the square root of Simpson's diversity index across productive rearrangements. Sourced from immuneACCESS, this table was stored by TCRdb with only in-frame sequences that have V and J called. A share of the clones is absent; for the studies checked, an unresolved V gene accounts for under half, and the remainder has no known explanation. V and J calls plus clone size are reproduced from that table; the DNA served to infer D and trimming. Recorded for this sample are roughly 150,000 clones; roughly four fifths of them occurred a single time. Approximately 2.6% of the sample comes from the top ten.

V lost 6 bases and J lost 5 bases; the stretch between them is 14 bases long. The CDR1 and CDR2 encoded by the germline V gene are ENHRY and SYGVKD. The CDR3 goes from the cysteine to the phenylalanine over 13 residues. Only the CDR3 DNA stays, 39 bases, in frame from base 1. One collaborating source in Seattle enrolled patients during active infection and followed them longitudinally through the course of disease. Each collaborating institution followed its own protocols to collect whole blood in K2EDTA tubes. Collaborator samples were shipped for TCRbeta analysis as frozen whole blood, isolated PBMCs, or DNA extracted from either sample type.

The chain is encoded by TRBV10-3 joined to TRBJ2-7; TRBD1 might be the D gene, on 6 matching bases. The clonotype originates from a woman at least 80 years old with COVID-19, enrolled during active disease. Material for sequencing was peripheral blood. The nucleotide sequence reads TGTGCCATCAGCCTAAACAGGGACGACGAGCAGTACTTC. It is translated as CAISLNRDDEQYF.